This entry lists 22 T cell receptor beta chains sequenced from one sample in a study of CD8 T cells in Susac syndrome. The RNA, about 0.45 to 1 ug, was put through reverse transcription using random hexamers. TCRdb passed the immunoSEQ multiplex PCR reads through MiXCR, listing each CDR3 protein once. The sample contains more than 150,000 distinct CDR3 sequences, roughly 95% of which appear only once. What was sequenced was CD4+ T cells from PBMCs. The receptors originated from a human donor with Susac syndrome.

V gene TRBV28 combines with J gene TRBJ2-3; 8 positions agree with TRBD1. V was clipped by 4 bases and J by 2 bases; unmatched bases: 5. Germline V lookup: CDR1 MDHEN, CDR2 SYDVKM. The CDR3 totals 15 residues. CDR3 nucleotides: TGTGCCAGCAGTTCCCGGGACAGGCCCACAGATACGCAGTATTTT. Translated, it gives CASSSRDRPTDTQYF.

The chain employs TRBV18 and TRBJ2-6, with D perhaps matching TRBD2 (5 bases). Trimming removed 2 bases at V and 0 bases at J, with 11 bases between. The CDR3 covers 17 residues. Germline CDR1 KGHSH, CDR2 LQKENI. CDR3 in DNA: TGTGCCAGCTCACCAGTCGTCGGGAACTCTGGGGCCAACGTCCTGACTTTC. Its protein is CASSPVVGNSGANVLTF.

This clonotype was detected once. The chain employs TRBV2 and TRBJ2-1, with unresolved D. Between the trimmed V and J ends, which lost 8 bases and 4 bases, there was a span of 9 bases. This CDR3 contains 12 residues. Germline lookup yields CDR1 SNHLY and CDR2 FYNNEI. CDR3 residues: CASLRSYNEQFF. DNA of the CDR3: TGTGCCAGCCTACGTTCATACAATGAGCAGTTCTTC.

V is TRBV15 and J is TRBJ2-1; D may be TRBD2 (6 bases). The CDR3 spans 16 residues. The germline gives CDR1 LNHNV, CDR2 YYDKDF (reference sequence). V lost 5 bases and J lost 0, with 14 bases in between. CDR3 nucleotides: TGTGCCACCAGCGGTGGGGACTCCAGCTCCTACAATGAGCAGTTCTTC. Amino acids: CATSGGDSSSYNEQFF. Complete variable domain (other parts from reference TRBV15 and TRBJ2-1): DAMVIQNPRYQVTQFGKPVTLSCSQTLNHNVMYWYQQKSSQAPKLLFHYYDKDFNNEADTPDNFQSRRPNTSFCFLDIRSPGLGDTAMYLCATSGGDSSSYNEQFFGPGTRLTVL.

V usage is TRBV2 and J usage is TRBJ1-1, with no clear D. V lost 1 base and J lost 4, with 13 bases in between. CDR3 size: 15 residues. Per the germline V gene, CDR1 is SNHLY and CDR2 is FYNNEI. In DNA form, the CDR3 reads TGTGCCAGCAGTGAAGGGCGACCGCTGGGCACTGAAGCTTTCTTT. Protein product: CASSEGRPLGTEAFF.

The table lists this clonotype with a count of one. The chain employs TRBV12-3 or TRBV12-4 and TRBJ1-2; unclear D gene. This CDR3 is built from 12 residues. Trimming stripped 1 base from V and 3 bases from J, with 3 bases between. The CDR3: CASSLGYYGYTF. The CDR3 DNA reads TGTGCCAGCAGTTTAGGGTACTATGGCTACACCTTC.

The chain links TRBV28 to TRBJ2-7, with D unclear. CDR1 and CDR2 from the germline V gene are MDHEN and SYDVKM. V lost 6 bases to trimming and J lost 4 bases, with 16 bases between them. This CDR3 has 14 residues. CDR3 sequence: CASRKRSSAYEQYF. CDR3 nucleotides: TGTGCCAGCAGGAAGCGTTCCAGCGCTTACGAGCAGTACTTC.

The J gene is TRBJ2-7, the V gene TRBV28; the D gene is possibly TRBD2 (5 bases). Per germline, CDR1 MDHEN and CDR2 SYDVKM. The CDR3 has 13 amino acids. The V and J ends lost 2 bases and 4 bases respectively, with 9 bases between them. The CDR3 DNA is TGTGCCAGCAGTTTAGCTAGCCTATACGAGCAGTACTTC. This codes for CASSLASLYEQYF.

The chain is built from TRBV4-3 and TRBJ2-3; no firm D call. Germline loops: CDR1 LGHNA, CDR2 YSLEER. The CDR3 runs 13 residues. The V end lost 4 bases, the J end lost 5 bases, and 10 bases lay between the germline ends. The CDR3 region is CASSLEPGDTQYF. The DNA of the CDR3 is TGCGCCAGCAGCCTTGAACCGGGAGATACGCAGTATTTT.

This chain uses TRBV7-9 with TRBJ1-2; 10 bases map to TRBD1. Losses at the gene ends were 8 bases for V and 5 bases for J; bases not matched to a gene: 11. Germline CDR1 is SEHNR and CDR2 is FQNEAQ (reference sequence). The CDR3 contains 15 residues. CDR3 nucleotide sequence: TGTGCCAGCGGCAATGCGGGACAGGGGTTGTATGGCTACACCTTC. This sequence encodes CASGNAGQGLYGYTF.

This clonotype was seen only once. CDR3 nucleotide sequence: TGTGCCAGCAGCGTAGACCGGGGGGGGAGCACAGATACGCAGTATTTT. It encodes CASSVDRGGSTDTQYF. The rearrangement links TRBV9 to TRBJ2-3; TRBD2 matches 8 bases. In germline, CDR1 is SGDLS, CDR2 YYNGEE. V lost 0 bases to trimming and J lost 0 bases; unmatched junction nucleotides: 3. CDR3 length: 16 amino acids.

The J gene is TRBJ2-3, the V gene TRBV9; 9 bases fit TRBD2. This CDR3 region has 15 residues. Unmatched junction bases numbered 4, after V lost 1 base and J lost 4 bases. Germline CDR1 reads SGDLS; CDR2 reads YYNGEE. The CDR3 region is CASSVFAGGSDTQYF. CDR3 bases: TGTGCCAGCAGCGTATTCGCGGGAGGGTCAGATACGCAGTATTTT.

The V gene is TRBV4-2, the J gene TRBJ1-1, with TRBD1 matching over 10 bases. Germline values: CDR1 LGHNA, CDR2 YNFKEQ. Trimming took 4 bases from V and 1 from J; bases not matched to a gene: 6. This CDR3 is 16 amino acids long. CDR3 bases: TGTGCCAGCAGCCCTGGACAGGGGGAAGGGAACACTGAAGCTTTCTTT. This encodes CASSPGQGEGNTEAFF.

The chain is built from TRBV24-1 and TRBJ2-2; D possibly corresponds to TRBD1 (6 bases). Germline V gene data show CDR1 as KGHDR and CDR2 as SFDVKD. V lost 4 bases and J 4 bases, leaving 6 bases between the germline ends. The CDR3 runs to 13 residues. CDR3 loop: CATSDRGTGELFF. The CDR3 DNA follows: TGTGCCACCAGTGACAGGGGCACCGGGGAGCTGTTTTTT.

The chain is built from TRBV29-1 and TRBJ1-2; D ambiguous. CDR1 SQVTM and CDR2 ANQGSEA come from the germline V gene. This CDR3 contains 13 residues. Trimming took 4 bases from V and 4 from J, leaving 13 bases between them. CDR3 sequence (DNA): TGCAGCGTTGCACGTCCTCTGAGCTATGGCTACACCTTC. It is translated as CSVARPLSYGYTF. Supplemented by reference TRBV29-1 and TRBJ1-2, the full variable domain reads SAVISQKPSRDICQRGTSLTIQCQVDSQVTMMFWYRQQPGQSLTLIATANQGSEATYESGFVIDKFPISRPNLTFSTLTVSNMSPEDSSIYLCSVARPLSYGYTFGSGTRLTVV.

The V gene is TRBV7-9, the J gene TRBJ2-3; 7 bases are shared with TRBD2. After removal of 3 bases from V and 5 bases from J, the junction contained 5 bases not matched to a gene. This CDR3 is built from 14 residues. Germline V gene sequence: CDR1 SEHNR, CDR2 FQNEAQ (reference sequence). CDR3 in amino acids: CASSFGGSGDTQYF. The CDR3 nucleotides read TGTGCCAGCAGCTTTGGCGGGAGTGGAGATACGCAGTATTTT.

This clonotype was detected once. The chain uses TRBV9 and TRBJ2-1; TRBD1 agrees at 8 bases. The ends lost 0 bases at V and 5 bases at J; junction bases unmatched: 10. The CDR3 is made up of 17 amino acids. Germline V lookup: CDR1 SGDLS, CDR2 YYNGEE. The CDR3 DNA follows: TGTGCCAGCAGCGTAGCGCCCCGGGACAGGACGGACAATGAGCAGTTCTTC. It is translated as CASSVAPRDRTDNEQFF.

This clonotype was observed a single time. CDR3 bases: TGTGCCAGCAGCCTTAACGGGGCAGGGGGCTACGAGCAGTACTTC. Translated: CASSLNGAGGYEQYF. This rearrangement joins TRBV7-2 to TRBJ2-7; 7 positions agree with TRBD1. This CDR3 spans 15 amino acids. V was pared by 5 bases and J by 3 bases, with 10 bases of the junction left unmatched. The germline V gene encodes CDR1 SGHTA and CDR2 FQGNSA.

The chain uses TRBV13 and TRBJ2-1; 8 bases are a match to TRBD2. The CDR3 is made up of 17 amino acids. V trimming: 2 bases; J trimming: 5 bases; junction bases outside the gene matches: 11. Germline V CDR1 and CDR2: PRHDT, FYEKMQ (reference sequence). The CDR3 sequence: CASSLSLAGQYNNEQFF. Written as DNA, the CDR3 is TGTGCCAGCAGCTTATCGCTAGCGGGCCAGTATAACAATGAGCAGTTCTTC.

This clonotype has just one count. The rearrangement uses TRBV7-9 and TRBJ2-1; D remains ambiguous. This CDR3 contains 15 residues. V lost 5 bases to trimming and J lost 5 bases, with 16 bases between them. Germline CDR1 is SEHNR and CDR2 is FQNEAQ (reference sequence). CDR3 protein: CASSARVGYNNEQFF. Here the CDR3 DNA reads TGTGCCAGCAGCGCTAGGGTGGGCTACAACAATGAGCAGTTCTTC.

V usage is TRBV20-1 and J usage is TRBJ2-3; 9 nucleotides match TRBD2. Per the germline V gene, CDR1 is DFQATT and CDR2 is SNEGSKA (reference sequence). The CDR3 extends over 14 amino acids. Trimming removed 5 bases from V and 2 bases from J; junction bases left unmatched: 5. This chain's CDR3 is CSALSGGHTDTQYF. In DNA, the CDR3 is TGCAGTGCTCTTAGCGGGGGACACACAGATACGCAGTATTTT.

The table lists this clonotype with a count of one. The chain couples TRBV7-2 to TRBJ2-5, with 8 bases lining up with TRBD1. CDR3 length: 15 residues. CDR1 is SGHTA and CDR2 is FQGNSA in the germline V gene. With V trimmed by 5 bases and J by 4 bases, 9 bases remained unmatched. The CDR3 DNA follows: TGTGCCAGCAGCAAAAGGACAGGGCGGGGAGAGACCCAGTACTTC. Translating gives CASSKRTGRGETQYF.